The source of this TCR beta chain is a study of identical twins (dated by TCRdb to 2016 to 2017). Context from the whole study: To test whether fetal clonotypes persist, the study used deep sequencing on TCR alpha and beta repertoires from monozygotic twins, unrelated adults of various ages, and cord blood. Replicate twin experiments were performed at different times using different library preparation protocols to rule out contamination. Study-wide findings and limitations: Excess twin sharing in beta out-of-frame sequences was weaker because fewer shared sequences lowered the signal-to-noise ratio. Out-of-frame TCR alpha sequences shared between twins showed an excess of low generation-probability sequences compared with coincidental sharing between unrelated individuals. Fewer insertions were carried by abundant cord blood beta clonotypes; a weaker similar trend was observed in young adult naive repertoires, while no such trend was observed in memory repertoires. Invariant T cells such as MAIT and iNKT could partly confound zero-insertion analyses, although diverse VJ usage argued against such confounding for most clonotypes. Out-of-frame TCR alpha sharing in monozygotic twins was systematically underestimated by recombination models, whereas sharing between unrelated individuals was in agreement with the recombination models. Because the same donors could not be followed over many years, conclusions were based on cross-sectional statistical analysis.

The CDR1 and CDR2 encoded by the germline V gene are WSHSY and SAAADI. At the junction V is shortened by 7 bases and J by 5 bases, with 15 bases in between. The CDR3, from cysteine to phenylalanine, totals 14 residues. CDR3 DNA only is kept here, 42 bases in frame from base 1. Library creation used 5' RACE. The reads were generated on an Illumina HiSeq 2000. A universal primer binding site was introduced by template switching, and a unique molecular identifier was present in the final cDNA, enabling accurate counting of TCR cDNA molecules. Specific primers in the conserved constant-segment region were used to synthesize first-strand cDNA for TCR alpha and beta chains. To control for contamination, every cDNA library carried two barcodes: a SMART-Mk sample barcode plus Illumina barcodes. TruSeq adapter sequences along with Illumina sample barcodes were introduced in two successive PCR steps. The Illumina HiSeq platform was used with custom primers to sequence TCR alpha and beta cDNA libraries. The study's own analysis went as follows. MiGEC was used to process raw reads and extract unique molecular identifiers, and MiXCR was used to find CDR3 positions. For each individual, recombination models were inferred using an EM algorithm with the repgenHMM and IGoR tools. Shared clonotypes were analyzed with the tcR package in R, and sharing was normalized by the product of cloneset sizes. To study raw recombination free of thymic and clonal selection effects, out-of-frame nonproductive sequences were analyzed. TCRdb cleaned the public reads at Q25 with fastp, built clones with MiXCR and kept in-frame beta chains. CDR3 protein duplicates are merged, each entry listing the most common genes and DNA. TCRdb assigned the V and J calls; the authors' analysis was not used. The sample yields roughly 1,500,000 distinct CDR3 sequences; 25% to 35% were counted once. Jointly, the top ten make up approximately 0.25% of the sample.

This clonotype showed up just a few times. The specificity of this receptor is unknown. Base qualities are not provided; no much larger clone lies one nucleotide away. Only healthy Caucasian donors were included. The sample was cord blood. The rearranged chain carries TRBV10-2 and TRBJ2-1, with a weak D call of TRBD2 (6 bases match). The source of this sequence is a newborn girl in good health. The CDR3 is CASTTAGPNNEQFF. The DNA sequence follows: TGCGCCAGCACGACAGCGGGCCCTAACAATGAGCAGTTCTTC.